These 21 T cell receptor beta chains were all obtained from the same sample, sequenced in a study of shared clonotypes between healthy human individuals. Sequenced by immunoSEQ multiplex PCR; TCRdb stores in-frame clones only, minus some. This sample has just over 2,000,000 clones; approximately 95% occur once, and the top ten carry 0.85% to 1.2%. The naive CD8 population came from CD45RO-negative cells selected for CCR7, without terminally differentiated effector memory CD45RA+ cells. Sequences were obtained from naive CD8+ T cells sorted from blood. The receptor source for this set is a man younger than 35 in good health.

The chain carries TRBV2 and TRBJ2-4; 8 positions match TRBD2. The CDR3 length is 12 residues. The germline V gene encodes CDR1 SNHLY and CDR2 FYNNEI. J gave up 6 bases and V 7 bases, and 2 bases lay outside the gene matches. CDR3 DNA sequence: TGTGCCAGCAACAGCGGGGGAAACATTCAGTACTTC. Its translation: CASNSGGNIQYF.

This chain links TRBV7-9 with TRBJ2-5, with D perhaps TRBD2 (5 bases). Germline CDR1 SEHNR, CDR2 FQNEAQ (reference sequence). V was cut by 3 bases and J by 4 bases, with 18 bases left in between. The CDR3 totals 16 residues. As DNA, the CDR3 is TGTGCCAGCAGCTTCCCCCCGTGGGAGATGGCAGAGACCCAGTACTTC. Translation: CASSFPPWEMAETQYF.

The rearrangement links TRBV9 to TRBJ2-3; D is possibly TRBD2 (5 bases). The CDR3 consists of 15 residues. V was pared by 3 bases and J by 2 bases, with 13 bases between. The germline V gene has CDR1 SGDLS and CDR2 YYNGEE. The CDR3 coding sequence is TGTGCCAGCAGCGAACGGGCCGGGGTCACAGATACGCAGTATTTT. It translates to CASSERAGVTDTQYF.

This chain uses TRBV28 with TRBJ1-1, with D hard to call. The germline V gene encodes CDR1 MDHEN and CDR2 SYDVKM. The CDR3 has 11 amino acids. Trimming cost V 11 bases and J 3 bases, with 10 bases left between them. The CDR3 here is CAAFEHTEAFF. In DNA, the CDR3 is TGTGCCGCCTTCGAGCACACTGAAGCTTTCTTT.

Details on this clone: A read error may produce the germline difference seen at one junction end. The genes are TRBV7-7 and TRBJ2-1; 7 nucleotides line up with TRBD1. The CDR3 length is 13 residues. Per germline, CDR1 SSHAT and CDR2 FNYEAQ (reference sequence). The CDR3 region has the DNA TGTGCTAGCAGCTTAGGGACAGCCAATGAGCAGTTCTTC. Amino acid sequence: CASSLGTANEQFF.

The V gene is TRBV27, the J gene TRBJ2-2; D uncertain. Germline CDR1 reads MNHEY; CDR2 reads SMNVEV (reference sequence). This CDR3 has 15 amino acids. The V end lost 5 bases, the J end lost 1 base, and 11 bases lay between the germline ends. The CDR3 DNA sequence: TGTGCCAGCAGTGGCATGGGTGGGAACACCGGGGAGCTGTTTTTT. Translation: CASSGMGGNTGELFF.

The chain is built from TRBV9 and TRBJ2-1; D tentatively reads TRBD1 or TRBD2 (5 bases each). The CDR3 contains 14 residues. CDR1 is SGDLS and CDR2 is YYNGEE in the germline V gene. The V end was cut by 4 bases, the J end by 7 bases, with 15 bases between. The CDR3 sequence is CASSLSGRPNEQFF. For the CDR3, the DNA is TGTGCCAGCAGCCTGTCGGGACGCCCTAATGAGCAGTTCTTC.

The chain recombines TRBV6-5 with TRBJ2-1; perhaps TRBD2 as D (6 bases). Germline V gene data show CDR1 as MNHEY and CDR2 as SVGAGI. The ends were cut back, 11 bases at V and 10 bases at J, with 24 bases in the middle. The CDR3 spans 14 residues. CDR3 in DNA: TGTGCCGCCCAGGACTACGGACCCTCCGGCGAGCAGTTCTTC. Encoded protein: CAAQDYGPSGEQFF.

The genes are TRBV25-1 and TRBJ2-7, with a tentative D call TRBD2 (6 bases). V was clipped by 2 bases and J by 4 bases, with 18 bases between them. Germline values: CDR1 MGHDK, CDR2 SYGVNS. The CDR3 loop spans 16 amino acids. CDR3 loop: CASSEIGGTRGYEQYF. The CDR3 DNA follows: TGTGCCAGCAGTGAAATCGGCGGGACCAGAGGTTACGAGCAGTACTTC.

The chain joins TRBV9 to TRBJ2-3; the D is unclear. CDR3 length: 11 residues. Trimming removed 3 bases from V and 5 bases from J, with 4 bases in between. Germline V gene lookup returns CDR1 SGDLS and CDR2 YYNGEE. In nucleotides, the CDR3 is TGTGCCAGCAGCGAGGGAGATACGCAGTATTTT. As protein: CASSEGDTQYF.

The CDR3 nucleotides read TGTGCCAGCAGCAACTGGGGACGAGTGGGCAATGAGCAGTTCTTC. It codes for CASSNWGRVGNEQFF. J is TRBJ2-1 and V is TRBV7-8, with D perhaps TRBD1 or TRBD2 (5 bases each). This CDR3 comprises 15 residues. V was pared by 5 bases and J by 6 bases, with 17 bases between. Germline CDR1 SGHVS, CDR2 FQNEAQ. Complete variable domain (other parts from reference TRBV7-8 and TRBJ2-1): GAGVSQSPRYKVAKRGQDVALRCDPISGHVSLFWYQQALGQGPEFLTYFQNEAQLDKSGLPSDRFFAERPEGSVSTLKIQRTQQEDSAVYLCASSNWGRVGNEQFFGPGTRLTVL.

This clone has a single count. Mismatch with germline at one junction end may stem from a read error. Distinct nucleotide sequences in the sample also encode this CDR3. The rearrangement links TRBV7-8 to TRBJ1-1; 9 nucleotides match TRBD1. Germline CDR1 and CDR2: SGHVS and FQNEAQ. This CDR3 has 15 residues. In nucleotides, the CDR3 is TGTGCCAGCAGCTCCCAAGGGACAGGGAACACCGAAGCTTTCTTT. Its protein is CASSSQGTGNTEAFF.

V and J are TRBV5-1 and TRBJ1-1, with D unclear. Trimming removed 2 bases from V and 0 bases from J, with 8 bases in between. The CDR3 consists of 14 residues. Germline CDR1 reads SGHRS; CDR2 reads YFSETQ. CDR3 bases: TGCGCCAGCAGCTTAGGCAGTCTGAACACTGAAGCTTTCTTT. It is translated as CASSLGSLNTEAFF.

This chain joins TRBV7-2 and TRBJ2-7; 11 bases align to TRBD1. The germline V gene has CDR1 SGHTA and CDR2 FQGNSA. With V trimmed by 5 bases and J by 0 bases, 12 bases remained unmatched. This CDR3 has 18 amino acids. The CDR3 sequence is CASSPGTGGRESSYEQYF. DNA of the CDR3: TGTGCCAGCAGCCCCGGGACAGGGGGAAGGGAGAGCTCCTACGAGCAGTACTTC.

V usage is TRBV15 and J usage is TRBJ2-7; TRBD2 matches at 7 bases. This CDR3 contains 15 residues. From germline, CDR1 is LNHNV and CDR2 YYDKDF (reference sequence). J gave up 3 bases and V 0 bases, and 5 bases lay outside the gene matches. The DNA for the CDR3 is TGTGCCACCAGCAGAGATCCCACTAGCGACTACGAGCAGTACTTC. Translating gives CATSRDPTSDYEQYF.

This sequence joins TRBV10-3 and TRBJ1-4, with unresolved D. The V end lost 3 bases, the J end lost 7 bases, and 12 bases lay between the germline ends. This CDR3 is 14 amino acids long. Germline lookup yields CDR1 ENHRY and CDR2 SYGVKD. In DNA, the CDR3 is TGTGCCATCAGTGATGCAGGTGGGAGTGAAAAACTGTTTTTT. Amino acid sequence: CAISDAGGSEKLFF.

This rearrangement joins TRBV7-9 to TRBJ1-1, with D maybe TRBD1 (6 bases). The CDR3 extends over 15 amino acids. Per germline, CDR1 SEHNR and CDR2 FQNEAQ (reference sequence). V lost 4 bases to trimming and J lost 3 bases, with 15 bases between them. CDR3 DNA sequence: TGTGCCAGCAGCTATATAACAGGGTTGGACACTGAAGCTTTCTTT. Amino acids: CASSYITGLDTEAFF. The whole variable domain, remainder taken from reference TRBV7-9 and TRBJ1-1, is DTGVSQNPRHKITKRGQNVTFRCDPISEHNRLYWYRQTLGQGPEFLTYFQNEAQLEKSRLLSDRFSAERPKGSFSTLEIQRTEQGDSAMYLCASSYITGLDTEAFFGQGTRLTVV.

The chain carries TRBV6-5 and TRBJ2-3, with 7 bases matching TRBD1. From germline, CDR1 is MNHEY and CDR2 SVGAGI. V lost 4 bases, J lost 2 bases, and 6 bases stayed unmatched. This CDR3 has 15 residues. In nucleotides, the CDR3 is TGTGCCAGCAGTTTCCAGGGGGTTAACACAGATACGCAGTATTTT. It translates to CASSFQGVNTDTQYF.

The chain recombines TRBV27 with TRBJ1-1, with no clear D. This CDR3 contains 16 residues. The V and J ends lost 6 bases and 0 bases respectively, with 17 bases between them. In germline, CDR1 is MNHEY, CDR2 SMNVEV (reference sequence). DNA for the CDR3: TGTGCCAGCAGACCCCTGATTGAGGGAATGAACACTGAAGCTTTCTTT. This encodes CASRPLIEGMNTEAFF.

This clone appeared a single time. This rearrangement joins TRBV9 to TRBJ1-2; TRBD1 aligns across 8 bases. V shed 3 bases, J shed 2 bases, and the junction held 9 bases outside the gene matches. CDR1 and CDR2 from the germline V gene are SGDLS and YYNGEE. CDR3 size: 16 residues. This CDR3 reads CASSGWEQGVNYGYTF. The CDR3 DNA reads TGTGCCAGCAGCGGATGGGAACAGGGGGTGAACTATGGCTACACCTTC.

V gene TRBV27 combines with J gene TRBJ1-2, with 12 bases fitting TRBD1. CDR1 is MNHEY, CDR2 SMNVEV, per germline (reference sequence). This CDR3 is 17 amino acids long. The J segment lost 2 bases and the V segment lost 6 bases, leaving 10 bases of the junction unmatched. In DNA form, the CDR3 reads TGTGCCAGCAGACCTTTCACGGGACAGGGGGCAAACTATGGCTACACCTTC. Translated, it gives CASRPFTGQGANYGYTF.